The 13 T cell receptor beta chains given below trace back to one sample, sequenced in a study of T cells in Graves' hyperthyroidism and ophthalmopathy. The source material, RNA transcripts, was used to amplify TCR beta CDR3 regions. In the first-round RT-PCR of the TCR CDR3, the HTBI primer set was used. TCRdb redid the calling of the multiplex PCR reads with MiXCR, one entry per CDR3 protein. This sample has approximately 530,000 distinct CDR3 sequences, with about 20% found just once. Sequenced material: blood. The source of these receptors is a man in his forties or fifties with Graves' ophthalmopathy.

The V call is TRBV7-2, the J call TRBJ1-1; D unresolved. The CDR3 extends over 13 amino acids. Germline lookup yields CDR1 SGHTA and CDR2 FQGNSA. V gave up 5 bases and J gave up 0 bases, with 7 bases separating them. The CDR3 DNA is TGTGCCAGCAGCCCGATAGTGAACACTGAAGCTTTCTTT. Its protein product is CASSPIVNTEAFF.

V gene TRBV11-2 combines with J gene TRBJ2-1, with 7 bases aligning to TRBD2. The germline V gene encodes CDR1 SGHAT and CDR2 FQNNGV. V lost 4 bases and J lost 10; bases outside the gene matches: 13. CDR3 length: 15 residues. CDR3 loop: CASSSLGGDYGEQFF. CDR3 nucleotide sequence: TGTGCCAGCAGCTCCCTGGGGGGGGACTACGGGGAGCAGTTCTTC.

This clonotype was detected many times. This CDR3 reads CASSAAGGDYNEQFF. The CDR3 DNA reads TGCGCCAGCAGCGCTGCGGGGGGGGATTACAATGAGCAGTTCTTC. The rearrangement uses TRBV5-1 and TRBJ2-1, with 9 bases lining up with TRBD2. From germline, CDR1 is SGHRS and CDR2 YFSETQ. This CDR3 comprises 15 residues. The V segment lost 4 bases and the J segment 4 bases; nucleotides outside the gene matches: 6.

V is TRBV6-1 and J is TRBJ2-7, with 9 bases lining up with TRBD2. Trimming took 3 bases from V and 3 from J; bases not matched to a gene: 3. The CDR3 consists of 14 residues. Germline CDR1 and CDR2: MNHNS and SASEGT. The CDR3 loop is CASSDPAGGYEQYF. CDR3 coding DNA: TGTGCCAGCAGTGACCCAGCGGGGGGCTACGAGCAGTACTTC.

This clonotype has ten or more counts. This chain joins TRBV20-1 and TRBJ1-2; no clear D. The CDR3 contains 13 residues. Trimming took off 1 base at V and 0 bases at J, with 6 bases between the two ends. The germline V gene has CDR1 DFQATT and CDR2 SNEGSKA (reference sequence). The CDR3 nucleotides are TGCAGTGCTAGAGCAACAGCTAACTATGGCTACACCTTC. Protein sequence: CSARATANYGYTF.

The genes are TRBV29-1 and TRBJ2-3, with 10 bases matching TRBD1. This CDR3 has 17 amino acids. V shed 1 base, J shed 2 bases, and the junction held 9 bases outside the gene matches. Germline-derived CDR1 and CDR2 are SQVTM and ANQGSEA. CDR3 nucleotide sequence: TGCAGCGTTGAAGGCGGGCTGACAGGGGGCAACACAGATACGCAGTATTTT. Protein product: CSVEGGLTGGNTDTQYF.

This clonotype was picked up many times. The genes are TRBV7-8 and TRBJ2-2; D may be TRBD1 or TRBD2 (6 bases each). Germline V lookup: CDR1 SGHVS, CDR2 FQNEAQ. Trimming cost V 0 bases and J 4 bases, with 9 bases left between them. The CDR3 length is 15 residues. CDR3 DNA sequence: TGTGCCAGCAGCTTAGCGCGGGACATCACCGGGGAGCTGTTTTTT. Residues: CASSLARDITGELFF.

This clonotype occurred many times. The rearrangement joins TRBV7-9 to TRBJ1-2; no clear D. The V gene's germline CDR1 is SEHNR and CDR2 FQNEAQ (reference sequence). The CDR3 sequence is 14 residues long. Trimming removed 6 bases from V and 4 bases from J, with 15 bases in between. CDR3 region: CASRGAEGGYGYTF. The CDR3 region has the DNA TGTGCCAGCAGGGGCGCAGAGGGTGGCTATGGCTACACCTTC.

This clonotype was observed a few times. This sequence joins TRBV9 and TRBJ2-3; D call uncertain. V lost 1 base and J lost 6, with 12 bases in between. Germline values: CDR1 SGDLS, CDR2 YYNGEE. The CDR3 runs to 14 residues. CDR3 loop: CASSVRLGSDTQYF. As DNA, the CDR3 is TGTGCCAGCAGCGTAAGGTTGGGATCGGATACGCAGTATTTT. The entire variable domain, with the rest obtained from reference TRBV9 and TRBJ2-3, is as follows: DSGVTQTPKHLITATGQRVTLRCSPRSGDLSVYWYQQSLDQGLQFLIQYYNGEERAKGNILERFSAQQFPDLHSELNLSSLELGDSALYFCASSVRLGSDTQYFGPGTRLTVL.

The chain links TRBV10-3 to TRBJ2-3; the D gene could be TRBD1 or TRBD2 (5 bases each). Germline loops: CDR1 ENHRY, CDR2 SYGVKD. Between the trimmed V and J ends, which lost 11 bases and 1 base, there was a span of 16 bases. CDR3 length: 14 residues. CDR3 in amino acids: CASGDGAGTDTQYF. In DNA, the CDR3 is TGTGCCTCCGGGGACGGGGCCGGCACAGATACGCAGTATTTT.

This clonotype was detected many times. The CDR3: CASTLQPGTGSYNEQFF. As DNA, the CDR3 is TGTGCCAGCACCTTGCAGCCCGGGACGGGCTCCTACAATGAGCAGTTCTTC. V usage is TRBV11-2 and J usage is TRBJ2-1; the D gene could be TRBD1 or TRBD2 (5 bases each). The V and J ends lost 7 bases and 0 bases respectively, with 19 bases between them. The germline V gene has CDR1 SGHAT and CDR2 FQNNGV. The CDR3 consists of 17 residues. The full variable domain, in which reference TRBV11-2 and TRBJ2-1 provide the parts outside the CDR3, is EAGVAQSPRYKIIEKRQSVAFWCNPISGHATLYWYQQILGQGPKLLIQFQNNGVVDDSQLPKDRFSAERLKGVDSTLKIQPAKLEDSAVYLCASTLQPGTGSYNEQFFGPGTRLTVL.

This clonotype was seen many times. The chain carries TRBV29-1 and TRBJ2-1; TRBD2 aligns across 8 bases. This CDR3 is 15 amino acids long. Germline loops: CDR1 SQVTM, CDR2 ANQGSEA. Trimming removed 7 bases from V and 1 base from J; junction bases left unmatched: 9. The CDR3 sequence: CSAQAGDRSYNEQFF. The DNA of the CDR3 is TGCAGCGCCCAAGCGGGAGATAGGTCCTACAATGAGCAGTTCTTC.

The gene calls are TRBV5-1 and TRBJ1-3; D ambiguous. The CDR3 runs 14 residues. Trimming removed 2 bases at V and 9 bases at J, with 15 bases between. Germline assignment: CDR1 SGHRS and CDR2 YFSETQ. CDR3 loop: CASSFTVEASTIYF. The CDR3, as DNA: TGCGCCAGCAGCTTTACGGTGGAGGCTAGCACCATATATTTT.